This TCR beta chain is drawn from a study of T cell responses to AZD1222 COVID-19 vaccine. General study findings and limits: Nearly half of spike-specific TCRs reportedly go after variant regions that carry no mutations.

This clone was seen just once. Its antigen is still unknown. Germline V gene lookup returns CDR1 SNHLY and CDR2 FYNNEI. V shed 10 bases and J shed 0 bases, with 12 bases lying between them. This CDR3 region has 13 residues. Libraries were prepared by immunoSEQ multiplex PCR; TCRdb keeps only in-frame clonotypes and omits some of them. Seen here are approximately 140,000 clones, around 90% observed once, and the top ten hold about 2.1%. The chain is built from TRBV2 and TRBJ1-1; no definite D call. The sequence was collected from an adult who received the AZD1222 COVID-19 vaccine. The material was peripheral blood, obtained 28 days after the second AZD1222 dose. CDR3 sequence (DNA): TGTGCCACCCTACTCAGGCTGAACACTGAAGCTTTCTTT. Protein: CATLLRLNTEAFF.